This T cell receptor (beta chain) was recorded in a study of T-cell reconstitution after alpha-beta-depleted transplantation in children. Whole-study results and caveats: Several hundred expanded graft clones reportedly were the source of alpha-beta T cells about two months after transplant. Elevated TCRbeta diversity at day 60 was traced, in some patients, to surviving recipient T cells and thymic progenitors.

Ten or more counts support this clonotype. As yet, its antigen is unknown. Trimming took off 5 bases at V and 9 bases at J, with 11 bases between the two ends. The CDR3 covers 12 residues. CDR1 and CDR2 (germline): SEHNR, FQNEAQ (reference sequence). Unique molecular identifiers were incorporated when the TCRbeta library was constructed. TCRdb used MiXCR to reprocess the PCR reads, holding one entry per CDR3 protein. The sample lists about 490,000 distinct CDR3 sequences, roughly a tenth occurring once. This material consisted of PBMCs, taken before TCRalphabeta/CD19-depleted stem cell transplant. The chain has TRBV7-9 and TRBJ2-1; tentatively, D is TRBD2 (6 bases). This receptor was taken from a child aged 2-15 years with inherited bone marrow failure, due to receive a stem cell transplant. CDR3 coding DNA: TGTGCCAGCAGCCCGGGGGTGACTGAGCAGTTCTTC. Translating gives CASSPGVTEQFF.